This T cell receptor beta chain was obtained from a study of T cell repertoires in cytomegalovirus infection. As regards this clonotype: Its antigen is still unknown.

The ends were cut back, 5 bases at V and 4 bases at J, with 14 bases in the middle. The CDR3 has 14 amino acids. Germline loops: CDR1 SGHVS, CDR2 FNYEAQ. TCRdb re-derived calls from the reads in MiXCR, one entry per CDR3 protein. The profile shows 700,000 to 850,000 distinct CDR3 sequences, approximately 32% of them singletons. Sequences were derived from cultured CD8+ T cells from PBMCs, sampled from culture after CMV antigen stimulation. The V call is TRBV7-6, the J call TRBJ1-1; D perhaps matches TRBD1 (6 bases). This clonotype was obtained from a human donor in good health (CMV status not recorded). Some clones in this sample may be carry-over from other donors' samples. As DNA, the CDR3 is TGTGCCAGCAGCCCCTCGACAGGTGGCACTGAAGCTTTCTTT. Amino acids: CASSPSTGGTEAFF.